This entry concerns a single T cell receptor (beta chain). Treatment reported: around 19 received Ad26.COV2.S at low or high dose, single or two shots; several received placebo; per-sample allocation not given. Sampling was done on day 63 after the first vaccine or placebo injection. Boston hosted the donor, who was an adult aged 18-55 years. This sample was included in a study of Ad26.COV2.S vaccination and SARS-CoV-2 variants. Produced via immunoSEQ multiplex PCR; TCRdb's table is partial and in-frame only. Among under 550,000 clones listed, 88% were seen once. The ends were cut back, 5 bases at V and 4 bases at J, with 13 bases in the middle. Germline CDR1 MNHEY, CDR2 SMNVEV (reference sequence). This CDR3 has 14 residues.

The input for sequencing was peripheral blood, taken in a trial of Ad26.COV2.S vaccine versus placebo. The receptor was isolated from a person between 18 and 65 years old who received the Ad26.COV2.S COVID-19 vaccine or a placebo. The V call is TRBV27, the J call TRBJ2-3, with a possible D match to TRBD1 (5 bases). In nucleotides, the CDR3 is TGTGCCAGCAGTCGATTTCAGGGCCCAGATACGCAGTATTTT. This gives the protein CASSRFQGPDTQYF.